A single sample is the source of the 29 T cell receptor beta chains below, sequenced in a study of blood T cell repertoires in COVID-19. Clones were sequenced by immunoSEQ multiplex PCR, and TCRdb holds only the in-frame ones, with some missing. The repertoire holds under 75,000 clones, with roughly three quarters as singletons. Material: peripheral blood. All receptors derive from a woman aged 70-85 years with acute or convalescent COVID-19.

The CDR3 is CASSVEEGANYGYTF. Here the CDR3 DNA reads TGTGCCAGCAGCGTAGAAGAGGGGGCTAACTATGGCTACACCTTC. The chain links TRBV9 to TRBJ1-2; TRBD1 might be the D (6 bases). CDR1 SGDLS and CDR2 YYNGEE come from the germline V gene. Trimming cost V 0 bases and J 0 bases, with 9 bases left between them. CDR3 size: 15 residues.

The V call is TRBV29-1, the J call TRBJ2-7, with 7 positions matching TRBD1. The J segment lost 5 bases and the V segment lost 0 bases, leaving 10 bases of the junction unmatched. Per germline, CDR1 SQVTM and CDR2 ANQGSEA. CDR3 length equals 15 residues. The CDR3, as DNA: TGCAGCGTTGAAGAAAGGGACAGAGTTGGGGACGAGCAGTACTTC. Its translation is CSVEERDRVGDEQYF.

The rearrangement links TRBV4-2 to TRBJ2-5, with 7 bases identical to TRBD1. This CDR3 has 15 amino acids. Germline V CDR1 and CDR2: LGHNA, YNFKEQ. With 2 bases clipped from V and 1 base from J, the junction kept 4 bases outside the gene matches. This CDR3 is CASSQRGQVQETQYF. As DNA, the CDR3 is TGTGCCAGCAGCCAACGAGGACAGGTCCAAGAGACCCAGTACTTC.

V usage is TRBV7-2 and J usage is TRBJ1-6, with 10 positions matching TRBD1. V was pared by 4 bases and J by 9 bases, with 3 bases of the junction left unmatched. This CDR3 region has 14 residues. CDR1 is SGHTA and CDR2 is FQGNSA in the germline V gene. CDR3 sequence reads: CASSSDRGASPLHF. DNA for the CDR3: TGTGCCAGCAGCTCGGACAGGGGGGCTTCACCCCTCCACTTT.

The V gene is TRBV7-6, the J gene TRBJ1-3, with TRBD1 matching 7 bases. The germline V gene encodes CDR1 SGHVS and CDR2 FNYEAQ. The CDR3 sequence is 16 residues long. J was trimmed by 4 bases and V by 0 bases; bases with no gene match: 6. CDR3 nucleotide sequence: TGTGCCAGCAGCTTAGCTAAAACAGGGGTCGGAAACACCATATATTTT. As protein: CASSLAKTGVGNTIYF.

The table lists this clone with a count of one. This chain links TRBV11-3 with TRBJ2-5, with D possibly being TRBD1 (5 bases). Trimming stripped 5 bases from V and 5 bases from J, with 15 bases between. Germline V gene data show CDR1 as SGHNT and CDR2 as YENEEA. This CDR3 is 14 amino acids long. CDR3 in DNA: TGTGCCAGCAGCCCCGAGGCAGGGCACGAGACCCAGTACTTC. It specifies CASSPEAGHETQYF.

The rearrangement joins TRBV5-1 to TRBJ2-5; TRBD2 is a possible D gene (5 bases). Trimming stripped 0 bases from V and 5 bases from J, with 23 bases between. From germline, CDR1 is SGHRS and CDR2 YFSETQ. This CDR3 has 18 residues. The CDR3 spells CASSLAGMGINSEETQYF. The DNA for the CDR3 is TGCGCCAGCAGCTTGGCCGGGATGGGGATTAATTCTGAGGAGACCCAGTACTTC.

CDR3 residues: CASSFRGTQSNYGYTF. The CDR3, as DNA: TGTGCCAGCAGTTTTAGGGGGACACAATCTAACTATGGCTACACCTTC. The chain joins TRBV28 to TRBJ1-2; weak D call: TRBD1 (6 bases). Germline CDR1 and CDR2: MDHEN and SYDVKM. V lost 3 bases and J lost 0, with 14 bases in between. CDR3 size: 16 residues.

Note on this clone: Other DNA variants within this sample encode the same CDR3. The CDR3 sequence is CASSIQNNQPQHF. The CDR3 DNA reads TGTGCCAGTAGTATTCAAAACAATCAGCCCCAGCATTTT. The chain couples TRBV19 to TRBJ1-5; no reliable D call. From germline, CDR1 is LNHDA and CDR2 SQIVND (reference sequence). Deletions cut 3 bases from V and 3 bases from J, with 6 bases between. The CDR3 consists of 13 residues.

The chain employs TRBV5-1 and TRBJ2-7, with 8 bases identical to TRBD1. Trimming at V came to 2 bases and at J to 6 bases, leaving 13 bases not matched to a gene. Germline CDR1 SGHRS, CDR2 YFSETQ. This CDR3 region has 16 residues. Here the CDR3 reads CASSFPQDRAESEQYF. The CDR3 nucleotides are TGCGCCAGCAGCTTTCCCCAGGACAGGGCAGAAAGCGAGCAGTACTTC.

This chain joins TRBV28 and TRBJ2-7; D might be TRBD2 (6 bases). Germline assignment: CDR1 MDHEN and CDR2 SYDVKM. The CDR3 is 15 residues long. The germline V and J ends were trimmed by 8 bases and 0 bases, with 17 bases remaining between them. CDR3 bases: TGTGCCAGCTATCCGCGGGTAGCGGTCTCCTACGAGCAGTACTTC. This codes for CASYPRVAVSYEQYF.

Only a few counts were recorded for this clone. V usage is TRBV10-3 and J usage is TRBJ2-2; 9 bases agree with TRBD1. The length of the CDR3 is 16 residues. In germline, CDR1 is ENHRY, CDR2 SYGVKD. Trimming cost V 4 bases and J 4 bases; bases outside gene matches: 7. The CDR3 nucleotides read TGTGCCATCAGTGCCGACAGGGGGGGTACCACCGGGGAGCTGTTTTTT. As protein: CAISADRGGTTGELFF.

The V gene is TRBV5-1, the J gene TRBJ1-6; TRBD1 agrees at 7 bases. Germline V gene lookup returns CDR1 SGHRS and CDR2 YFSETQ. The CDR3 runs to 17 residues. Trimming at V came to 4 bases and at J to 7 bases, leaving 14 bases not matched to a gene. The CDR3 region has the DNA TGCGCCAGCAGCGACCACCCCACAGGGGCCGCAAATTCACCCCTCCACTTT. Translated: CASSDHPTGAANSPLHF.

This clone was counted only a few times. V is TRBV4-1 and J is TRBJ1-5, with 8 bases matching TRBD1. J lost 2 bases, V lost 4 bases, and 4 bases had no gene match. CDR3 size: 15 residues. CDR1 and CDR2 (germline): MGHRA, YSYEKL. The CDR3 here is CASSRLQGGNQPQHF. The CDR3, as DNA: TGCGCCAGCAGCCGGTTACAGGGGGGCAATCAGCCCCAGCATTTT.

The chain has TRBV28 and TRBJ1-6, with 7 bases lining up with TRBD1. This CDR3 contains 17 residues. Losses at the gene ends were 3 bases for V and 10 bases for J; bases not matched to a gene: 15. CDR1 is MDHEN, CDR2 SYDVKM, per germline. CDR3 region: CASSFFGKGTAASPLHF. The CDR3 nucleotides read TGTGCCAGCAGTTTTTTCGGGAAGGGGACAGCAGCATCACCCCTCCACTTT.

The rearrangement joins TRBV9 to TRBJ2-3; 15 bases match TRBD2. The CDR3 length is 17 residues. Germline lookup yields CDR1 SGDLS and CDR2 YYNGEE. V lost 4 bases, J lost 5 bases, and 8 bases stayed unmatched. The CDR3 bases are TGTGCCAGCAGCCTTCGGACTAGCGGGGGGGCTGGAGATACGCAGTATTTT. This encodes CASSLRTSGGAGDTQYF.

The chain links TRBV19 to TRBJ2-7; the match to TRBD2 covers 12 bases. The germline V gene encodes CDR1 LNHDA and CDR2 SQIVND (reference sequence). The CDR3 contains 16 residues. The V and J ends lost 5 bases and 6 bases, in that order; junction bases with no gene match: 11. This CDR3 reads CASSPGASGGGFEQYF. CDR3 DNA sequence: TGTGCCAGTAGTCCAGGAGCTAGCGGGGGGGGCTTCGAGCAGTACTTC.

This clone was seen once. The chain has TRBV6-5 and TRBJ2-5, with D tentatively TRBD2 (6 bases). The V end was cut by 6 bases, the J end by 5 bases, with 13 bases between. Germline V gene sequence: CDR1 MNHEY, CDR2 SVGAGI. This CDR3 has 13 amino acids. CDR3 amino acids: CASRDYAPETQYF. Written as DNA, the CDR3 is TGTGCCAGCAGGGACTACGCCCCCGAGACCCAGTACTTC.

In its sample, this clone was seen a few times. This chain joins TRBV7-2 and TRBJ1-5; no firm D call. Looked up from germline, CDR1 is SGHTA and CDR2 is FQGNSA. This CDR3 has 13 amino acids. V was shortened by 3 bases and J by 6 bases, with 9 bases between the two germline ends. CDR3 nucleotides: TGTGCCAGCAGCTTTAATGCCGGTCAGCCCCAGCATTTT. This gives the protein CASSFNAGQPQHF.

The chain joins TRBV28 to TRBJ2-1; D is unresolved. V was shortened by 1 base and J by 10 bases, with 5 bases between the two germline ends. The germline V gene encodes CDR1 MDHEN and CDR2 SYDVKM. The CDR3 has 11 amino acids. This CDR3 reads CASSLSQEQFF. The CDR3 nucleotides are TGTGCCAGCAGTTTATCCCAGGAGCAGTTCTTC.

The chain carries TRBV19 and TRBJ1-1; possible D gene TRBD1, 6 bases. Trimming took 4 bases from V and 8 from J, leaving 11 bases between them. The germline CDR1 and CDR2 sequences are LNHDA and SQIVND (reference sequence). CDR3 length: 12 amino acids. CDR3 protein: CASSTQGLEAFF. As DNA, the CDR3 is TGTGCCAGTAGTACACAGGGATTAGAAGCTTTCTTT. Supplemented by reference TRBV19 and TRBJ1-1, the full variable domain reads DGGITQSPKYLFRKEGQNVTLSCEQNLNHDAMYWYRQDPGQGLRLIYYSQIVNDFQKGDIAEGYSVSREKKESFPLTVTSAQKNPTAFYLCASSTQGLEAFFGQGTRLTVV.

The gene calls are TRBV7-2 and TRBJ2-1; 8 bases line up with TRBD2. V was clipped by 3 bases and J by 6 bases; unmatched bases: 4. In germline, CDR1 is SGHTA, CDR2 FQGNSA. This CDR3 is built from 14 residues. The CDR3 DNA reads as TGTGCCAGCAGCTTTAAGCGGGGGAGCAATGAGCAGTTCTTC. Protein sequence: CASSFKRGSNEQFF.

V usage is TRBV5-4 and J usage is TRBJ2-1; 9 bases fit TRBD2. The V gene end was trimmed by 4 bases and the J gene end by 0 bases; junction bases not matched to a gene: 5. The CDR3 has 16 amino acids. Germline values: CDR1 SGHNT, CDR2 YYREEE (reference sequence). CDR3 DNA sequence: TGTGCCAGCAGCGGGCGACTAGCGGACTCCTACAATGAGCAGTTCTTC. It codes for CASSGRLADSYNEQFF.

This chain connects TRBV5-5 to TRBJ2-1; no clear D. V lost 0 bases, J lost 3 bases, and 7 bases lay in between. This CDR3 region has 14 residues. In germline, CDR1 is SGHKS, CDR2 YYEKEE (reference sequence). For the CDR3, the DNA is TGTGCCAGCAGCTTGGCCAACAGCTACAATGAGCAGTTCTTC. Translated, it gives CASSLANSYNEQFF.

The genes are TRBV9 and TRBJ2-1; TRBD2 agrees at 10 bases. V lost 0 bases to trimming and J lost 10 bases; unmatched junction nucleotides: 10. Germline loops: CDR1 SGDLS, CDR2 YYNGEE. CDR3 length equals 16 residues. CDR3 nucleotide sequence: TGTGCCAGCAGCGTAGTGCAAGCGGGGGGGCCCTGGGAGCAGTTCTTC. It encodes CASSVVQAGGPWEQFF.

The chain carries TRBV11-1 and TRBJ2-5, with TRBD1 matching 7 bases. CDR3 length: 14 amino acids. Germline assignment: CDR1 SGHAT and CDR2 FQDESV (reference sequence). Trimming at V came to 5 bases and at J to 4 bases, leaving 7 bases not matched to a gene. The chain's CDR3 is CASSPQTGRETQYF. CDR3 nucleotides: TGTGCCAGCAGCCCGCAGACAGGGAGAGAGACCCAGTACTTC.

Only one count was recorded for this clone. This chain links TRBV5-6 with TRBJ2-5; 9 bases map to TRBD2. The V segment lost 6 bases and the J segment 3 bases; nucleotides outside the gene matches: 6. Germline assignment: CDR1 SGHDT and CDR2 YYEEEE. The CDR3 is made up of 14 amino acids. The CDR3 spells CASNPTSGKETQYF. The CDR3, as DNA: TGTGCCAGCAACCCGACTAGCGGCAAAGAGACCCAGTACTTC.

The chain links TRBV5-1 to TRBJ2-2, with TRBD1 matching 7 bases. Looked up from germline, CDR1 is SGHRS and CDR2 is YFSETQ. The CDR3 is 16 amino acids. Trimming at V came to 4 bases and at J to 4 bases, leaving 10 bases not matched to a gene. As DNA, the CDR3 is TGCGCCAGCAGCCTGGGACAGTCCTCGGGCACCGGGGAGCTGTTTTTT. Translating it yields CASSLGQSSGTGELFF.

The chain has TRBV5-1 and TRBJ1-1, with 7 bases matching TRBD1. This CDR3 has 14 residues. Germline CDR1 reads SGHRS; CDR2 reads YFSETQ. J was trimmed by 3 bases and V by 4 bases; bases with no gene match: 6. CDR3: CASSRQGRDTEAFF. DNA for the CDR3: TGCGCCAGCAGCCGACAGGGTAGGGACACTGAAGCTTTCTTT.